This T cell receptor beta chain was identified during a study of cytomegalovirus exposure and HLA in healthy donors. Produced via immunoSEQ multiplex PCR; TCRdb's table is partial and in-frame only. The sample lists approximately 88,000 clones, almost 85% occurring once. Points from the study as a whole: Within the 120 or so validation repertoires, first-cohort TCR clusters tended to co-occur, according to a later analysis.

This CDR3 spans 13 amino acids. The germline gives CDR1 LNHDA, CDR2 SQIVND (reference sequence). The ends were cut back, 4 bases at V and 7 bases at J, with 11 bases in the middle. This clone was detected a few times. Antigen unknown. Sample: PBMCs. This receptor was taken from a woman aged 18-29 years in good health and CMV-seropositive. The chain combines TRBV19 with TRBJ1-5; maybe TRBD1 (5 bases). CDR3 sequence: CASSTQVWQPQHF. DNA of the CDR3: TGTGCCAGTAGTACACAGGTGTGGCAGCCCCAGCATTTT.